This T cell receptor (beta chain) originates from a study of shared clonotypes between healthy human individuals. The data were produced by immunoSEQ multiplex PCR, yet TCRdb's version contains in-frame clones alone and is incomplete. Of under 1 million clones detected, nearly 95% appear once; the ten largest clones hold around 24%. CD45RO-negative, CCR7-selected cells formed the naive CD8 fraction, which excluded terminally differentiated effector memory CD45RA+ cells. About this clone itself: Its specificity is not known.

Study-wide results and limits: Rarefaction exposed incomplete sorted-subset sequencing despite large depth. Compared with clonotypes that all four donors shared, non-shared clonotypes had lower generation probabilities.

This TCR derives from a man aged 30 to 39 in good health. Material for sequencing was naive CD8+ T cells sorted from blood.

This CDR3 reads CASSPPSVYEQYF. CDR3 in DNA: TGTGCCAGCAGCCCCCCATCGGTCTACGAGCAGTACTTC. The chain is built from TRBV7-9 and TRBJ2-7; no reliable D call. Germline CDR1 and CDR2: SEHNR and FQNEAQ (reference sequence). The CDR3 has 13 amino acids. Trimming shortened V by 5 bases and J by 3 bases, and 11 bases separated the two germline ends. Supplemented by reference TRBV7-9 and TRBJ2-7, the full variable domain reads DTGVSQNPRHKITKRGQNVTFRCDPISEHNRLYWYRQTLGQGPEFLTYFQNEAQLEKSRLLSDRFSAERPKGSFSTLEIQRTEQGDSAMYLCASSPPSVYEQYFGPGTRLTVT.